The 9 T cell receptor beta chains listed next were all sequenced from one sample in a study of T cell repertoires in aging, cancer and after chemotherapy. TRB rearrangements spanning V, D and J were amplified using mixed TRB-A/B primers. MiXCR, applied by TCRdb to the multiplex PCR reads, yields one record per CDR3 protein. The sample contains several thousand distinct CDR3 sequences, roughly two fifths of which appear only once. TCR beta rearrangements were amplified from peripheral blood genomic DNA. Sequencing was done on a sample of blood. The receptors shown here come from a human donor in good health.

The chain recombines TRBV12-3 or TRBV12-4 with TRBJ2-7; D assignment may be TRBD1 or TRBD2 (5 bases each). The CDR3 runs to 15 residues. Trimming shortened V by 3 bases and J by 3 bases, and 15 bases separated the two germline ends. For the CDR3, the DNA is TGTGCCAGCAGTTTTTGGTCTGTTGGGGGCTACGAGCAGTACTTC. Translated, it gives CASSFWSVGGYEQYF.

By share, this clonotype counts as medium-sized. This rearrangement joins TRBV30 to TRBJ2-5; 11 bases match TRBD2. The J segment lost 3 bases and the V segment lost 0 bases, leaving 9 bases of the junction unmatched. This CDR3 is built from 17 residues. The germline V gene has CDR1 GTSNPN and CDR2 SVGIG (reference sequence). Here the CDR3 DNA reads TGTGCCTGGAGTGTACGAATCGAACTAGCGGGAGAAGAGACCCAGTACTTC. The encoded protein is CAWSVRIELAGEETQYF.

This rearrangement joins TRBV5-1 to TRBJ2-2; D is undetermined. Trimming stripped 4 bases from V and 4 bases from J, with 8 bases between. In germline, CDR1 is SGHRS, CDR2 YFSETQ. The CDR3 extends over 13 amino acids. The CDR3 loop is CASSEQTTGELFF. The CDR3 DNA follows: TGCGCCAGCAGCGAGCAGACCACCGGGGAGCTGTTTTTT. The complete variable domain, with remaining parts taken from reference TRBV5-1 and TRBJ2-2, reads KAGVTQTPRYLIKTRGQQVTLSCSPISGHRSVSWYQQTPGQGLQFLFEYFSETQRNKGNFPGRFSGRQFSNSRSEMNVSTLELGDSALYLCASSEQTTGELFFGEGSRLTVL.

The chain joins TRBV19 to TRBJ1-1; D is unclear. This CDR3 has 15 amino acids. Trimming stripped 3 bases from V and 3 bases from J, with 14 bases between. CDR1 and CDR2 from the germline V gene are LNHDA and SQIVND (reference sequence). The CDR3 nucleotides read TGTGCCAGTAGTATTGGGAGTGGACCCCACACTGAAGCTTTCTTT. Protein: CASSIGSGPHTEAFF.

The V gene is TRBV6-5, the J gene TRBJ2-1; 7 bases line up with TRBD2. The CDR3 has 14 amino acids. CDR1 and CDR2 from the germline V gene are MNHEY and SVGAGI. After removal of 5 bases from V and 7 bases from J, the junction contained 8 bases not matched to a gene. This CDR3 is CASSKGLVPNEQFF. The CDR3 DNA is TGTGCCAGCAGTAAAGGACTAGTCCCAAATGAGCAGTTCTTC.

The rearrangement uses TRBV20-1 and TRBJ1-3, with TRBD1 as a possible D gene (5 bases). V was clipped by 6 bases and J by 4 bases, with 19 bases between them. Germline CDR1 and CDR2: DFQATT and SNEGSKA (reference sequence). The CDR3 runs to 15 residues. Here the CDR3 reads CSARTEQGAGNTIYF. The CDR3 DNA reads TGCAGTGCCAGGACGGAGCAAGGGGCGGGAAACACCATATATTTT.

The chain is built from TRBV20-1 and TRBJ2-1, with D perhaps matching TRBD1 or TRBD2 (5 bases each). The germline V gene has CDR1 DFQATT and CDR2 SNEGSKA (reference sequence). V was clipped by 1 base and J by 6 bases, with 10 bases between them. The CDR3 has 13 amino acids. The CDR3 region has the DNA TGCAGTGCTAGAGCCGGGACGCTCAATGAGCAGTTCTTC. This gives the protein CSARAGTLNEQFF.

The chain links TRBV7-9 to TRBJ1-1, with D unresolved. Germline V gives CDR1 SEHNR, CDR2 FQNEAQ (reference sequence). This CDR3 contains 13 residues. The germline V and J ends were trimmed by 6 bases and 2 bases, with 10 bases remaining between them. The CDR3 reads CASRYAGNTEAFF. The CDR3 coding sequence is TGTGCCAGCAGGTATGCAGGTAACACTGAAGCTTTCTTT.

This clonotype was picked up a small number of times. The genes are TRBV19 and TRBJ1-1; 8 bases fit TRBD1. The CDR3 has 15 residues. Germline V gene lookup returns CDR1 LNHDA and CDR2 SQIVND (reference sequence). V gave up 8 bases and J gave up 4 bases; unmatched junction bases: 12. CDR3 protein: CASSHPLTGGTEAFF. CDR3 coding DNA: TGTGCCAGTTCGCACCCCCTCACAGGGGGCACTGAAGCTTTCTTT. Complete variable domain (other parts from reference TRBV19 and TRBJ1-1): DGGITQSPKYLFRKEGQNVTLSCEQNLNHDAMYWYRQDPGQGLRLIYYSQIVNDFQKGDIAEGYSVSREKKESFPLTVTSAQKNPTAFYLCASSHPLTGGTEAFFGQGTRLTVV.